There are a few counts of the clone carrying this T cell receptor (beta chain). Its antigen is unknown. These data come from a study of spatial heterogeneity in lung cancer. Study-wide findings and caveats: Circulating ubiquitous expanded tumor TCRs were observed more frequently at resection than at follow-up.

TCRdb called the 5' RACE reads again in MiXCR, with one record for every CDR3 protein. The data hold some 37,000 distinct CDR3 sequences, with 7.5% observed a single time. Time point of the sample: sample taken at primary tumor resection. V lost 2 bases to trimming and J lost 0 bases, with 32 bases between them. CDR3 size: 23 residues. The receptor was derived from a male donor with early-stage non-small cell lung cancer. Sequences were derived from PBMCs, sampled at surgery. The gene calls are TRBV12-3 or TRBV12-4 and TRBJ1-5; weak D call: TRBD1 (5 bases). CDR3 bases: TGTGCCAGCAGTTTAAGCCCCTTAGGGGCAGCGATACTTGGACTCGATAGCAATCAGCCCCAGCATTTT. It translates to CASSLSPLGAAILGLDSNQPQHF.